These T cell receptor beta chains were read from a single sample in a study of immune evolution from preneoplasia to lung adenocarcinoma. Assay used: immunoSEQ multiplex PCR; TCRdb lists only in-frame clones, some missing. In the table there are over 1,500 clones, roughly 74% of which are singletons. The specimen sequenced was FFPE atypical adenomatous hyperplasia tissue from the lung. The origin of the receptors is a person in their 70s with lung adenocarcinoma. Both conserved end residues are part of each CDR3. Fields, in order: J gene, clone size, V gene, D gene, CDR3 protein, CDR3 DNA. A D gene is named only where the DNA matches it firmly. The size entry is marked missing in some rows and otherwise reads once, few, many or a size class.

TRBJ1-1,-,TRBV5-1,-,CASSHREGYGNTEAFF,TGCGCCAGCAGCCACAGAGAAGGTTATGGGAACACTGAAGCTTTCTTT
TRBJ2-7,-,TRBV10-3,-,CAISESFAGSSYEQYF,TGTGCCATCAGTGAGTCATTTGCGGGTAGCTCCTACGAGCAGTACTTC
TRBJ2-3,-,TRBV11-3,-,CASTPVAGRTDTQYF,TGTGCCAGCACCCCTGTGGCGGGACGAACAGATACGCAGTATTTT
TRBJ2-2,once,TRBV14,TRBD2,CASSQGPGLAGTGELFF,TGTGCCAGCAGCCAAGGTCCGGGACTAGCGGGCACCGGGGAGCTGTTTTTT
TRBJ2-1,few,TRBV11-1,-,CASSSEDGGPMDEQFF,TGTGCCAGCAGCTCCGAGGACGGCGGACCAATGGATGAGCAGTTCTTC
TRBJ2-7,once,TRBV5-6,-,CASSSLSYEQYF,TGTGCCAGCAGCTCCCTATCCTACGAGCAGTACTTC
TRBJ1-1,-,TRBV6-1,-,CASTLWGFEAFF,TGTGCCAGCACCCTCTGGGGGTTTGAAGCTTTCTTT
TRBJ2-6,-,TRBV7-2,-,CASSLTPSRYSGANVLTF,TGTGCCAGCAGCTTAACCCCGAGCAGGTACTCTGGGGCCAACGTCCTGACTTTC
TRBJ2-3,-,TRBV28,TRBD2,CASRPILAGRTDTQYF,TGTGCCAGCAGACCTATACTAGCGGGAAGAACAGATACGCAGTATTTT
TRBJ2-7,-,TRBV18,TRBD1,CASSPGTDYEQYF,TGTGCCAGCTCACCAGGGACAGATTACGAGCAGTACTTC
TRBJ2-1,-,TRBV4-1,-,CASSQAGKEQFF,TGCGCCAGCAGCCAGGCAGGGAAGGAGCAGTTCTTC
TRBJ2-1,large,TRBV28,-,CATLGTPADYNEQFF,TGTGCCACCCTCGGGACGCCCGCAGATTACAATGAGCAGTTCTTC
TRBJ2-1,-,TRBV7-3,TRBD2,CASSSGSGSGDEQFF,TGTGCCAGCAGCTCGGGGAGCGGGAGCGGGGATGAGCAGTTCTTC
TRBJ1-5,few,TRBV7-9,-,CASSLGGQPQHF,TGTGCCAGCAGCTTAGGCGGCCAGCCCCAGCATTTT
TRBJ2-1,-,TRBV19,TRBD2,CASSMGAGTTYNEQFF,TGTGCCAGTAGTATGGGAGCGGGAACCACCTACAATGAGCAGTTCTTC
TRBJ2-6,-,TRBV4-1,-,CASSPSSGQAQDPGANVLTF,TGCGCCAGCAGCCCAAGTTCAGGTCAGGCTCAGGACCCTGGGGCCAACGTCCTGACTTTC
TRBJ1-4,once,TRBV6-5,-,CASSPSYPPGEKLFF,TGTGCCAGCAGTCCTTCATATCCCCCAGGGGAAAAACTGTTTTTT
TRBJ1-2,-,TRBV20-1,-,CSARDLDGYTF,TGCAGTGCTAGAGATCTGGATGGCTACACCTTC
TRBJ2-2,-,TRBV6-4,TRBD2,CAIQTSGRARGELFF,TGTGCCATCCAGACTAGCGGGAGGGCCAGAGGGGAGCTGTTTTTT
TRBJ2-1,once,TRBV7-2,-,CASSFMAAGSSYNEQFF,TGTGCCAGCAGCTTTATGGCGGCGGGCAGCTCCTACAATGAGCAGTTCTTC
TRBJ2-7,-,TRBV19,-,CASSIQGGIYEQYF,TGTGCCAGTAGTATCCAGGGCGGAATTTACGAGCAGTACTTC
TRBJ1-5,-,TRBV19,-,CASSISGQNSNQPQHF,TGTGCCAGTAGTATAAGTGGACAAAATAGCAATCAGCCCCAGCATTTT
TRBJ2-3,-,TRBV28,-,CASSSPWGGGTDTQYF,TGTGCCAGCAGTTCCCCTTGGGGGGGCGGCACAGATACGCAGTATTTT
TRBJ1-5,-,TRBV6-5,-,CASSDYNQPQHF,TGTGCCAGCAGTGACTATAATCAGCCCCAGCATTTT
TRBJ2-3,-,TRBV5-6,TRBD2,CASSLTSGRLADTQYF,TGTGCCAGCAGCTTGACTAGCGGGAGACTGGCAGATACGCAGTATTTT
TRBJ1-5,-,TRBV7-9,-,CASSSAGGTGDQPQHF,TGTGCCAGCAGCTCGGCGGGGGGGACGGGGGATCAGCCCCAGCATTTT
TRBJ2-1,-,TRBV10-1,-,CASRASGNEQFF,TGCGCCAGCAGGGCCAGTGGAAATGAGCAGTTCTTC
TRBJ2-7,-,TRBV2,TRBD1,CASSPRDRVPPEYF,TGTGCCAGCAGTCCCCGGGACAGGGTCCCTCCAGAGTACTTC
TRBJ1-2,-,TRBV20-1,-,CSARDYDGYTF,TGCAGTGCTAGGGACTATGATGGCTACACCTTC
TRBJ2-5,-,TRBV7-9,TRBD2,CASNTGLAETQYF,TGTGCCAGCAACACGGGACTAGCAGAGACCCAGTACTTC
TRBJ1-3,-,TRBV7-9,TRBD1,CASSKTGPGNTIYF,TGTGCCAGCAGCAAGACAGGGCCTGGAAACACCATATATTTT
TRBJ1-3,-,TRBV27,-,CASTELDEGNTIYF,TGTGCCAGCACTGAGTTAGATGAGGGAAACACCATATATTTT
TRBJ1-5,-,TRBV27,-,CASSPERVEKPQHF,TGTGCCAGCAGCCCGGAGAGGGTAGAGAAGCCCCAGCATTTT
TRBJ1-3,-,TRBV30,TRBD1,CAGRTGAGNTIYF,TGTGCCGGGAGGACAGGGGCTGGAAACACCATATATTTT
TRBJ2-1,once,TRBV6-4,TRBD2,CASSVTSGNYNEQFF,TGTGCCAGCAGTGTTACTAGCGGGAACTACAATGAGCAGTTCTTC
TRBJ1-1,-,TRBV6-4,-,CASSDSERDEAFF,TGTGCCAGCAGTGACTCTGAGCGGGACGAAGCTTTCTTT
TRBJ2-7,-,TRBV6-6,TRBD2,CASSSFPSGPYEQYF,TGTGCCAGCAGTTCATTCCCTAGCGGGCCCTACGAGCAGTACTTC
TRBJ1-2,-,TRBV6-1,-,CASSENSQYGYTF,TGTGCCAGCAGTGAAAATAGCCAGTATGGCTACACCTTC
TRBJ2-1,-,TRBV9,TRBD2,CASSAGTSGSFWANEQFF,TGTGCCAGCAGCGCTGGGACTAGCGGGAGTTTTTGGGCCAATGAGCAGTTCTTC
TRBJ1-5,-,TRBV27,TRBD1,CASSLNRGSNQPQHF,TGTGCCAGCAGTTTAAACAGGGGTAGCAATCAGCCCCAGCATTTT
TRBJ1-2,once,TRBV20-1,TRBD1,CSASRGGGYTF,TGCAGTGCTAGCAGGGGGGGTGGCTACACCTTC
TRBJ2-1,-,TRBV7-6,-,CASSSDPEGYNEQFF,TGTGCCAGCAGCTCCGACCCTGAGGGTTACAATGAGCAGTTCTTC
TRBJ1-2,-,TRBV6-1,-,CASSEALQGLYGYTF,TGTGCCAGCAGTGAAGCGCTTCAGGGACTCTATGGCTACACCTTC
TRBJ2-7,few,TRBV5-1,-,CASMPDYHSYEQYF,TGCGCCAGCATGCCGGATTACCACTCCTACGAGCAGTACTTC
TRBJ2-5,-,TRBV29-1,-,CSVEYGSETQYF,TGCAGCGTTGAATACGGGAGTGAGACCCAGTACTTC
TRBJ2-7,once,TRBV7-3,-,CASSLRPPGDVYEQYF,TGTGCCAGCAGCTTAAGGCCCCCGGGAGATGTCTACGAGCAGTACTTC
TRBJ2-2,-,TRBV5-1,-,CASSWSGASNTGELFF,TGCGCCAGCAGCTGGTCAGGGGCGTCGAACACCGGGGAGCTGTTTTTT
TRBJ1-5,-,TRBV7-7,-,CASSYETGDSNQPQHF,TGTGCCAGCAGTTACGAGACAGGCGATAGCAATCAGCCCCAGCATTTT
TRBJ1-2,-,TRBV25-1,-,CASRRDGSNYGYTF,TGTGCCAGCAGACGGGATGGTTCGAACTATGGCTACACCTTC
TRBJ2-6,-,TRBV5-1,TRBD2,CASSSGGPGANVLTF,TGCGCCAGCAGTTCGGGAGGCCCTGGGGCCAACGTCCTGACTTTC